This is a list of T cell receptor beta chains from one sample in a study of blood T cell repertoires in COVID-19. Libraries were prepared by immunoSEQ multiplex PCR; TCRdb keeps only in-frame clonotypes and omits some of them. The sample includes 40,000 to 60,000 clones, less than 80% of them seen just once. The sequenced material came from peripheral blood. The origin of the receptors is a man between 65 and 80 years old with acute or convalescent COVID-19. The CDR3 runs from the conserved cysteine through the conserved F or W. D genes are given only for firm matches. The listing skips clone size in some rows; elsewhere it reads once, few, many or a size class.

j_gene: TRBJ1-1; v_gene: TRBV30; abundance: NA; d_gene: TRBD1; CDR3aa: CAWSTGGPTEAFF; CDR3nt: TGTGCCTGGAGTACAGGGGGTCCCACTGAAGCTTTCTTT
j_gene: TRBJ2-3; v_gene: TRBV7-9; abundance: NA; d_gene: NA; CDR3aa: CASSLVGLGDTQYF; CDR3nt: TGTGCCAGCAGCTTAGTTGGACTTGGAGATACGCAGTATTTT
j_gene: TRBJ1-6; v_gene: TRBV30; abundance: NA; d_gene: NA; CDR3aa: CAWTSVHSFSPLHF; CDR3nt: TGTGCCTGGACCTCTGTCCACAGCTTTTCACCCCTCCACTTT
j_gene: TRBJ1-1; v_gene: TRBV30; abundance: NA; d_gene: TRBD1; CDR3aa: CAWSVQGYTEAFF; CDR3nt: TGTGCCTGGAGTGTACAGGGGTACACTGAAGCTTTCTTT
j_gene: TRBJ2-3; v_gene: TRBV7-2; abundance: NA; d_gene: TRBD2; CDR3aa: CASNPGGPSTDTQYF; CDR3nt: TGTGCCAGCAACCCGGGGGGTCCTAGCACAGATACGCAGTATTTT
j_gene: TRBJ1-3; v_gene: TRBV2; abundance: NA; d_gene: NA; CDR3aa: CASSAVGNTIYF; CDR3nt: TGTGCCAGCAGTGCCGTAGGAAACACCATATATTTT
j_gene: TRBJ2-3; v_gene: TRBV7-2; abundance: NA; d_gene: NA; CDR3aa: CASSLTYSTDTQYF; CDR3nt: TGTGCCAGCAGCCTAACTTATAGCACAGATACGCAGTATTTT
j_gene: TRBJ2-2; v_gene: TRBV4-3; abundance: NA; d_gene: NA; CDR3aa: CASSQEAAWTGELFF; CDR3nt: TGCGCCAGCAGCCAAGAGGCTGCTTGGACCGGGGAGCTGTTTTTT
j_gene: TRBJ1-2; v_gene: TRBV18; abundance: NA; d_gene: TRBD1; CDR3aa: CASSPRDSANYGYTF; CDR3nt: TGTGCCAGCTCGCCCCGGGACAGCGCTAACTATGGCTACACCTTC
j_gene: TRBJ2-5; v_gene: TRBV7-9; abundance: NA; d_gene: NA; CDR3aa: CASSLASSREETQYF; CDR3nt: TGTGCCAGCAGCTTAGCGAGTTCCAGGGAAGAGACCCAGTACTTC
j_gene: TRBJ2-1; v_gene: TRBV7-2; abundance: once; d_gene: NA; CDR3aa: CASSLIRGEGLFF; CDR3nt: TGTGCCAGCAGCTTGATTAGGGGGGAGGGGCTGTTCTTC
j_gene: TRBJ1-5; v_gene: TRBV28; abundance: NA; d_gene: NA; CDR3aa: CASRVGGSNQPQHF; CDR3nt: TGTGCCAGCAGGGTAGGAGGGAGCAATCAGCCCCAGCATTTT
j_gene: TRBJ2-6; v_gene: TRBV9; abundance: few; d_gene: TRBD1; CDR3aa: CASSKTGTVGSGANVLTF; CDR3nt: TGTGCCAGCAGCAAAACCGGGACAGTGGGCTCTGGGGCCAACGTCCTGACTTTC
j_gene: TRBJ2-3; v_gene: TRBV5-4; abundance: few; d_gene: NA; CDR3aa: CASSLEGYTQYF; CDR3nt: TGTGCCAGCAGCTTGGAGGGGTATACGCAGTATTTT
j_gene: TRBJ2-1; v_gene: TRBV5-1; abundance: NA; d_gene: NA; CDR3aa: CASSLAGFIYNEQFF; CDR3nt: TGCGCCAGCAGCTTAGCGGGTTTTATCTACAATGAGCAGTTCTTC
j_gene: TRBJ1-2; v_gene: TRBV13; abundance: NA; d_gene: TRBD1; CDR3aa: CASSLAGGYGYTF; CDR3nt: TGTGCCAGCAGCTTAGCAGGGGGCTATGGCTACACCTTC
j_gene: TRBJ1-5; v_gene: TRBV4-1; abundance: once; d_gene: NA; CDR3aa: CASSQDPGARGNQPQHF; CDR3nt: TGCGCCAGCAGCCAAGATCCAGGGGCGCGAGGCAATCAGCCCCAGCATTTT
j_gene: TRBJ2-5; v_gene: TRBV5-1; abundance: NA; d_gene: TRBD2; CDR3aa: CASSPGLAGGWGTQYF; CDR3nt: TGCGCCAGCAGCCCGGGACTAGCGGGGGGCTGGGGGACCCAGTACTTC
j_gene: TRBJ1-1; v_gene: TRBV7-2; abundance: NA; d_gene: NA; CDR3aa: CASSLRGGPNTEAFF; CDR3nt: TGTGCCAGCAGCTTAAGGGGTGGACCGAACACTGAAGCTTTCTTT
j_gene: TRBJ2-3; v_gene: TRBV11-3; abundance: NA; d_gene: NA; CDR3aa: CASSPNRRDADTQYF; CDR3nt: TGTGCCAGCAGCCCAAACAGGCGAGATGCAGATACGCAGTATTTT
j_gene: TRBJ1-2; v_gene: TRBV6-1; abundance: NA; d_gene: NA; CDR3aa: CASSEHGQSLGSGYTF; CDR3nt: TGTGCCAGCAGTGAACATGGACAGTCACTAGGTAGTGGCTACACCTTC
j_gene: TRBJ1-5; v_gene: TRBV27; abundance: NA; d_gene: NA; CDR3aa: CASSLVPLNDRRNQPQHF; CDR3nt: TGTGCCAGCAGTTTAGTCCCCCTTAATGACAGACGTAATCAGCCCCAGCATTTT
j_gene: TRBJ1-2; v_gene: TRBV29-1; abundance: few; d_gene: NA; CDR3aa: CSVEIGRQVGGYTF; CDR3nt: TGCAGCGTTGAGATAGGTAGGCAGGTGGGCGGCTACACCTTC
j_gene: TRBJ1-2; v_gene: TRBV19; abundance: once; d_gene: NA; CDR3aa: CASSMQQGFYGYTF; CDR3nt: TGTGCCAGTAGTATGCAACAGGGATTTTATGGCTACACCTTC
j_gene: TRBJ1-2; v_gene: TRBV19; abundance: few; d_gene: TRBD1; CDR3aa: CASSPLGQGNNYGYTF; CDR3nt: TGTGCCAGTAGCCCCTTGGGACAGGGGAATAACTATGGCTACACCTTC
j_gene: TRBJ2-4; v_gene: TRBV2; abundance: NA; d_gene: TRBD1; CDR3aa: CASRVGQGTLAKNIQYF; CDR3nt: TGTGCCAGCAGGGTCGGACAGGGAACTTTAGCCAAAAACATTCAGTACTTC
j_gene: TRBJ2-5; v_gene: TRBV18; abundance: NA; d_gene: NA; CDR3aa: CASSPLLPGAGQETQYF; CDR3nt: TGTGCCAGCTCACCACTTCTACCGGGTGCTGGACAAGAGACCCAGTACTTC